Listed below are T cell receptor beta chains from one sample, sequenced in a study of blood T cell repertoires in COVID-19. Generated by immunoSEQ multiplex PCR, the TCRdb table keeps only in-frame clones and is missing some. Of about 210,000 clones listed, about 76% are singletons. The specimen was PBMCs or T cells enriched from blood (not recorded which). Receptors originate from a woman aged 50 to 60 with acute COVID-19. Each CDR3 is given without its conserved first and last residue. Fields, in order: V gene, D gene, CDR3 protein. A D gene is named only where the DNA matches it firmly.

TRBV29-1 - SVANTEAF
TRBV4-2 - ASSPRDSPNEKLF
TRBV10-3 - AIRPGLVTDTQY
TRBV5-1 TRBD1 ASSWTPGTGQPQH
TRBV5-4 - ASSAASAKNIQY
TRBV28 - ASSLIAGENQPQH
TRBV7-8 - ASSLEEITDTQY
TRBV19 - ASRGQSTGELF
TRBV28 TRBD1 ASSLRDRPGGYT
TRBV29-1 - SVVTGQTNFGYT
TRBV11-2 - ASSLVGGVGTEAF